Here is one TCR beta chain with its context. Its specificity is not known. These data belong to a study of cytomegalovirus exposure and HLA in healthy donors. Regarding the study as a whole: Researchers counted 164 TCR beta chains as cytomegalovirus-associated.

CDR3 length: 15 residues. Germline lookup yields CDR1 MDHEN and CDR2 SYDVKM. J lost 6 bases, V lost 5 bases, and 3 bases had no gene match. The PCR ran on 60 Vbeta and 13 Jbeta primers. Only in-frame clones appear in the TCRdb table, and some are missing; sequencing was by immunoSEQ multiplex PCR. Here the sample table reports about 54,000 clones. Despite likely unrecorded immune exposures, the donors were nominally healthy at the time of sampling. This clonotype was sampled from a woman aged 35 to 49 in good health and CMV-seronegative. This chain joins TRBV28 and TRBJ1-6; 11 nucleotides align to TRBD1. Sequencing input: PBMCs. CDR3: CASSTGQGVNSPLHF. CDR3 nucleotide sequence: TGTGCCAGCAGTACGGGACAGGGGGTTAATTCACCCCTCCACTTT. Together with reference TRBV28 and TRBJ1-6, the CDR3 gives the full variable domain: DVKVTQSSRYLVKRTGEKVFLECVQDMDHENMFWYRQDPGLGLRLIYFSYDVKMKEKGDIPEGYSVSREKKERFSLILESASTNQTSMYLCASSTGQGVNSPLHFGNGTRLTVT.